This T cell receptor (beta chain) originates from a study of blood T cell repertoires in COVID-19. In the study overall: Samples representing acute and convalescent COVID-19 were sourced from the United States, Italy and Spain.

This clone was seen a handful of times. Original data processing: Estimated nucleated cell counts came from reference gene primer amplification. Produced via immunoSEQ multiplex PCR; TCRdb's table is partial and in-frame only. The DNA was the basis for D and trimming; V, J and clone size are from that table. This table has roughly 15,000 clones, about 69% appearing once. V dropped 5 bases and J dropped 4; count of bases not matched to a gene: 7. Germline V gene lookup returns CDR1 SGHRS and CDR2 YFSETQ. This CDR3 region has 14 residues. V gene TRBV5-1 combines with J gene TRBJ2-3; 7 bases fit TRBD2. The sequenced sample consisted of peripheral blood. The TCR sequence derives from a man aged 55 to 69 with acute or convalescent COVID-19. CDR3 loop: CASSLQTSSDTQYF. The CDR3 DNA is TGCGCCAGCAGTCTGCAGACTAGCTCAGATACGCAGTATTTT.